Sequencing of this T cell receptor beta chain was carried out in a study of blood T cell repertoires in COVID-19. This table comes from immunoSEQ multiplex PCR, and its TCRdb copy is limited to in-frame clones, with some not included. Of about 29,000 clones detected, approximately 87% appear once; the ten largest clones hold 24%. This clonotype originated in a human donor with active COVID-19. The donor label of this sample is uncertain. What was sequenced was peripheral blood.

The DNA for the CDR3 is TGTGCCAGCAGAGACAGGGGGGCCTACGAGCAGTACTTC. It encodes CASRDRGAYEQYF. The chain links TRBV27 to TRBJ2-7; 9 positions match TRBD1. Looked up from germline, CDR1 is MNHEY and CDR2 is SMNVEV (reference sequence). This CDR3 spans 13 amino acids. V was clipped by 6 bases and J by 2 bases; unmatched bases: 2.